Listed below are T cell receptor beta chains from one sample, sequenced in a study of T-cell reconstitution after alpha-beta-depleted transplantation in children. In TCRdb, the PCR reads were re-called with MiXCR into one record per CDR3 protein. This sample yields 250,000 to 400,000 distinct CDR3 sequences, of which 23% are seen a single time; 10% to 11% belongs to the top ten. Sequences were derived from PBMCs, mostly from graft donor cells, sampled 180 days after TCRalphabeta/CD19-depleted stem cell transplant. These receptors were obtained from a male patient younger than 18 who had a stem cell transplant for acute lymphoblastic leukemia, so the T cells may come from the graft donor. Each CDR3 is given without its conserved first and last residue. The order of the fields is V gene, CDR3 protein.

TRBV5-4	ASSLPGQLVSNEQY
TRBV7-8	ASSRSGMTNTGELF
TRBV5-1	ASSLEIGEQY
TRBV28	AGARGTGEQY
TRBV4-1	ASRFQETAGGYEQY
TRBV3-1	ASSQGGLAEYEQY
TRBV12-3/TRBV12-4	ASSFYDRPSYEQY
TRBV5-1	ASRSGSPSTDTQY
TRBV5-1	ASSALAGIYEQY
TRBV7-3	ASSSGTGGDTGELF
TRBV12-3/TRBV12-4	ASSYTLSRPLAYEQF
TRBV4-1	ASSQSGISYEQY
TRBV20-1	SARPRLNRVPRQF
TRBV20-1	SASGQSYEQY
TRBV5-1	ASSPIRQGTYEQY
TRBV5-1	ASSLNVGANVLT
TRBV20-1	SATSGSSYEQY
TRBV24-1	ATTPGTSGRGAYNEQF
TRBV10-3	AISEMHQPQH
TRBV7-9	ASSPAGYYGYT
TRBV27	ASSFLDRANSPLH
TRBV11-2	ASSIASGLNTGELF
TRBV10-3	ATDSSSTDTQY
TRBV6-5	ASRADYNEQF
TRBV19	ASSDPGQVYEQY
TRBV11-2	ASSWDSYQPQH
TRBV20-1	SAEKIQGFITAGANVLT
TRBV29-1	SVEWTSGRTDTQY
TRBV7-3	ASSLWTPLAKNIQY
TRBV7-8	ASSSDYTGELF
TRBV6-1	ASSNSGGLDGYT
TRBV5-6	ASSRPEGGTQY
TRBV10-2	ASQVARMNTEAF
TRBV27	ASSFGRGALDYT
TRBV15	ATSTGPPGQY
TRBV24-1	ATSVVGQGAPGELF
TRBV19	ASSPPLKNSPLH
TRBV6-1	ASSEPPVNTEAF
TRBV27	ASRWAGAYNEQF
TRBV3-1	ASSRQMLSEAF
TRBV5-4	ASSFLLGSYEQY
TRBV5-1	ASSYRWVTNEQF
TRBV10-3	AISESSTGNYGYT
TRBV29-1	SVETGYGYT
TRBV15	ATSSDPGGYNEQF
TRBV7-6	ASSIGGSNQPQH
TRBV29-1	SVDGGSGTGNYGYT
TRBV9	ASSVVPDTQNEQY
TRBV5-1	ASSSTGPSSYEQY
TRBV7-9	ASSLWADEQF
TRBV20-1	SAAGTKQF
TRBV14	ASSEGLPSTDTQY
TRBV10-3	AISESLLLDTEAF
TRBV5-6	ASSFNPGTYEQY
TRBV4-2	ASSQALRTGVHTEAF
TRBV10-1	ASSPGLGPGTDTQY
TRBV7-9	ASSYRVAGTEAF
TRBV9	ASSVATGLRNEQY